This is a list of T cell receptor beta chains from one sample in a study of CD8 T cells in Susac syndrome. In TCRdb, the immunoSEQ multiplex PCR reads were re-called with MiXCR into one record per CDR3 protein. The table records approximately 150,000 distinct CDR3 sequences, approximately 95% of them present only once. The sample taken for sequencing was CD4+ T cells from PBMCs. The source is a human donor with multiple sclerosis. Both conserved end residues are part of each CDR3. D genes are given only for firm matches. Clone size appears in some rows only: once, few, many, or a class for an expanded clone.

j_gene	v_gene	d_gene	abundance	CDR3nt	CDR3aa
TRBJ2-7	TRBV20-1	TRBD1	.	TGCAGTGCAGACGGGACAGGATATCTCGAGCAGTACTTC	CSADGTGYLEQYF
TRBJ2-6	TRBV9	TRBD1	.	TGTGCCAGCAGCGTAGCTGTCGGGACAGGCTCCGTCCTGACTTTC	CASSVAVGTGSVLTF
TRBJ2-3	TRBV20-1	.	.	TGCAGTGCCGCGTCGGACCGAGATACGCAGTATTTT	CSAASDRDTQYF
TRBJ2-4	TRBV7-2	.	.	TGTGCCAGCAGCCAAAGTTGGGGGAGACGCAAAAACATTCAGTACTTC	CASSQSWGRRKNIQYF
TRBJ1-4	TRBV7-9	TRBD1	.	TGTGCCAGCACTCGGGGACAGAGTGAAAAACTGTTTTTT	CASTRGQSEKLFF
TRBJ1-2	TRBV29-1	.	.	TGCAGCGTCCAGGGGAATGGCTACACCTTC	CSVQGNGYTF
TRBJ2-7	TRBV7-6	.	.	TGTGCCAGCAGCCTCGCACGAGGCCCTTACTACGAGCAGTACTTC	CASSLARGPYYEQYF
TRBJ1-1	TRBV4-1	TRBD1	.	TGCGCCAGCAGCCAGATAGACAGGGGGCTCACTGAAGCTTTCTTT	CASSQIDRGLTEAFF
TRBJ2-3	TRBV5-4	.	.	TGTGCCAGCAGCCCGTCGGCTCCGATGAGCACAGATACGCAGTATTTT	CASSPSAPMSTDTQYF
TRBJ2-7	TRBV29-1	.	.	TGCAGCGCAGCGCTAGGGTACGAGCAGTACTTC	CSAALGYEQYF
TRBJ2-3	TRBV27	TRBD2	.	TGTGCCAGCAGTCGGACTAGCAGAGGAGATACGCAGTATTTT	CASSRTSRGDTQYF
TRBJ2-7	TRBV20-1	TRBD2	.	TGCAGTGCACCAAACAGACTAGCGGGAGGTTTCGAGCAGTACTTC	CSAPNRLAGGFEQYF
TRBJ1-2	TRBV3-1	TRBD1	.	TGTGCCAGCAGCCAAGGAACAGGGGCCAACTATGGCTACACCTTC	CASSQGTGANYGYTF
TRBJ2-2	TRBV9	.	few	TGTGCCACGGGCCGAACCGGGGAGCTGTTTTTT	CATGRTGELFF
TRBJ1-5	TRBV6-6	.	few	TGTGCCAGCAGTTTGGTCAGCAATCAGCCCCAGCATTTT	CASSLVSNQPQHF
TRBJ2-1	TRBV20-1	TRBD2	once	TGCAGTGCTAGAGTGTCCGGGACTAGCGGAAACGAGCAGTTCTTC	CSARVSGTSGNEQFF
TRBJ2-1	TRBV7-9	TRBD2	.	TGTGCCAGCAGCTACCGGGGAAGCGGGAGTACCAATGAGCAGTTCTTC	CASSYRGSGSTNEQFF
TRBJ1-5	TRBV3-1	.	.	TGTGCCAGCAGCCCAGCGACTGGAGGCAATCAGCCCCAGCATTTT	CASSPATGGNQPQHF
TRBJ1-1	TRBV2	TRBD1	.	TGTGCCATGGGACAGGGCCTTAGGGCTGAAGCTTTCTTT	CAMGQGLRAEAFF
TRBJ1-5	TRBV20-1	.	.	TGCAGTGCTAGAGGGGGATTGCAGCCCCAGCATTTT	CSARGGLQPQHF
TRBJ2-7	TRBV4-3	.	.	TGCGCCAGCAGCCAAGGGGGAAGCTACGAGCAGTACTTC	CASSQGGSYEQYF
TRBJ2-3	TRBV7-3	.	few	TGTGCCAGCAGCTTACGGCGCACAGATACGCAGTATTTT	CASSLRRTDTQYF
TRBJ1-2	TRBV30	.	.	TGTGCCTGGATTAAGACCAACAGGGATAACTATGGCTACACCTTC	CAWIKTNRDNYGYTF
TRBJ1-1	TRBV9	TRBD1	.	TGTGCCAGCAGCGCCCGGGACAGCAACACTGAAGCTTTCTTT	CASSARDSNTEAFF
TRBJ1-5	TRBV20-1	TRBD1	once	TGCAGTGCTAGAGAAACAGGGGATCAGCCCCAGCATTTT	CSARETGDQPQHF
TRBJ2-1	TRBV9	.	once	TGTGCCAGCAGCGTCGAGGGTTACAATGAGCAGTTCTTC	CASSVEGYNEQFF
TRBJ1-2	TRBV2	TRBD1	.	TGTGCCAGCAACAGGGACAGCGATGGCTACACCTTC	CASNRDSDGYTF
TRBJ2-7	TRBV11-3	.	.	TGTGCCAGCAGTCGGGGTCAGAGGGAGCAGTACTTC	CASSRGQREQYF
TRBJ1-2	TRBV6-1	.	few	TGTGCCAGCAGCGTACGAGAAGGGCCCTATGGCTACACCTTC	CASSVREGPYGYTF
TRBJ2-3	TRBV15	TRBD2	.	TGTGCCACCAGCAGAGATAACCGGGCTAGCGGGGGCGGAGATACGCAGTATTTT	CATSRDNRASGGGDTQYF
TRBJ1-1	TRBV5-1	.	.	TGCGCCAGCAGCTTGGTTAGTACGGCTGAAGCTTTCTTT	CASSLVSTAEAFF
TRBJ2-2	TRBV28	TRBD2	.	TGTGCCAGCAGTTTCGGGGGGATTGCTGCCACCGGGGAGCTGTTTTTT	CASSFGGIAATGELFF
TRBJ2-5	TRBV4-1	TRBD2	few	TGCGCCAGCAGCCAAGAAAGCGGGGGCCGGGAGACCCAGTACTTC	CASSQESGGRETQYF
TRBJ2-1	TRBV5-4	.	.	TGTGCCAGCTATATGACAGACAACAATGAGCAGTTCTTC	CASYMTDNNEQFF
TRBJ2-7	TRBV4-1	.	.	TGCGCCAGCAGCCAAGATCCTCCGGGGACCTTAACCTACGAGCAGTACTTC	CASSQDPPGTLTYEQYF
TRBJ2-5	TRBV7-2	.	.	TGTGCCAGCAGCCTCGGGACGCGCCAAGAGACCCAGTACTTC	CASSLGTRQETQYF
TRBJ2-5	TRBV2	.	.	TGTGCCAGCAGACTACGAGGGGCACAAGAGACCCAGTACTTC	CASRLRGAQETQYF
TRBJ2-7	TRBV29-1	TRBD2	.	TGCAGCGTTTTACTCCCAAAAGTGGCTAGCGGGAGAATAAGCTACGAGCAGTACTTC	CSVLLPKVASGRISYEQYF
TRBJ2-1	TRBV5-4	.	.	TGTGCCAGCAGGGGGGGTCGGCGGGATTACAATGAGCAGTTCTTC	CASRGGRRDYNEQFF
TRBJ2-1	TRBV25-1	.	.	TGTGCCAGCAGTGAACAGGGGACCTACAATGAGCAGTTCTTC	CASSEQGTYNEQFF
TRBJ1-3	TRBV28	.	.	TGTGCCAGCAGTTACAGGGTCTCTGGAAACACCATATATTTT	CASSYRVSGNTIYF
TRBJ2-3	TRBV5-4	TRBD2	.	TGTGCCAGCAGCTTGGATAGCGGGTTCACAGATACGCAGTATTTT	CASSLDSGFTDTQYF
TRBJ2-4	TRBV19	TRBD1	.	TGTGCCAGTAGTATGGGGACAGTTGTAGCCAAAAACATTCAGTACTTC	CASSMGTVVAKNIQYF
TRBJ2-4	TRBV2	.	.	TGTGCCAGCAGTCCTCTGGGTGAGAGGTCCAAAAACATTCAGTACTTC	CASSPLGERSKNIQYF
TRBJ2-7	TRBV29-1	.	.	TGCAGCATAGGGACTTCTTACGAGCAGTACTTC	CSIGTSYEQYF
TRBJ2-7	TRBV3-1	TRBD2	.	TGTGCCAGCAGTCCTGCGACTAGCGGGATCCGATACGAGCAGTACTTC	CASSPATSGIRYEQYF
TRBJ2-2	TRBV12-3/TRBV12-4	.	.	TGTGCCAGCAGTTTACTTGGGGACACCGGGGAGCTGTTTTTT	CASSLLGDTGELFF
TRBJ2-2	TRBV9	.	.	TGTGCCAGCAGCGTAGCTGACTCCTTCGGGGAGCTGTTTTTT	CASSVADSFGELFF
TRBJ2-7	TRBV3-1	TRBD1	.	TGTGCCAGCAGGAAAACCGGGACAGGGAGCTCCTACGAGCAGTACTTC	CASRKTGTGSSYEQYF
TRBJ1-3	TRBV16	.	.	TGTGCCAGCAGCCCTGAGGACCGAGGAAACACCATATATTTT	CASSPEDRGNTIYF
TRBJ1-2	TRBV3-1	.	.	TGTGCCAGCAGCGCACGAGGGACCCCCGGGACGGGCTACACCTTC	CASSARGTPGTGYTF
TRBJ1-2	TRBV6-1	.	.	TGTGCCAGCAGTGCCCAGGGATATGGCTACACCTTC	CASSAQGYGYTF
TRBJ1-2	TRBV29-1	.	.	TGCAGCGTTGAAAGGTTAAACAACTATGGCTACACCTTC	CSVERLNNYGYTF
TRBJ2-1	TRBV11-2	TRBD2	.	TGTGCCAGCAGCCTACTACCACTAGCGGGAGGGTCCTACAATGAGCAGTTCTTC	CASSLLPLAGGSYNEQFF
TRBJ2-7	TRBV11-2	.	.	TGTGCCAGCAGCTTAGCTGGCACCCGAACTCCTTCCTACGAGCAGTACTTC	CASSLAGTRTPSYEQYF
TRBJ2-5	TRBV3-1	.	.	TGTGCCAGCAGCCAAGAGGACCGGAGAGAGACCCAGTACTTC	CASSQEDRRETQYF
TRBJ2-7	TRBV4-3	TRBD2	.	TGCGCCAGCAGCCAAGTCCTAGCGGGGGATTCCTACGAGCAGTACTTC	CASSQVLAGDSYEQYF